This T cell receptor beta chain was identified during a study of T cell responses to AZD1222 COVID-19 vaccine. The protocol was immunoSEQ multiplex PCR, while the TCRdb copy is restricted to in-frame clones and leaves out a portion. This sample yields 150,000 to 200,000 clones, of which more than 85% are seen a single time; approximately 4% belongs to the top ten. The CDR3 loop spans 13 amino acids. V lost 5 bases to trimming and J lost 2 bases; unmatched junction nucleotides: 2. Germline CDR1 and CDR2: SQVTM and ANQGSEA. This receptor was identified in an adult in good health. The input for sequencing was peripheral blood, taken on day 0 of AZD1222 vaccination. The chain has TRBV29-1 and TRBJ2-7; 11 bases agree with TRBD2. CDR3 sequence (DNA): TGCAGCGTTATAGCGGGAGGGCCCTACGAGCAGTACTTC. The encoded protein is CSVIAGGPYEQYF.